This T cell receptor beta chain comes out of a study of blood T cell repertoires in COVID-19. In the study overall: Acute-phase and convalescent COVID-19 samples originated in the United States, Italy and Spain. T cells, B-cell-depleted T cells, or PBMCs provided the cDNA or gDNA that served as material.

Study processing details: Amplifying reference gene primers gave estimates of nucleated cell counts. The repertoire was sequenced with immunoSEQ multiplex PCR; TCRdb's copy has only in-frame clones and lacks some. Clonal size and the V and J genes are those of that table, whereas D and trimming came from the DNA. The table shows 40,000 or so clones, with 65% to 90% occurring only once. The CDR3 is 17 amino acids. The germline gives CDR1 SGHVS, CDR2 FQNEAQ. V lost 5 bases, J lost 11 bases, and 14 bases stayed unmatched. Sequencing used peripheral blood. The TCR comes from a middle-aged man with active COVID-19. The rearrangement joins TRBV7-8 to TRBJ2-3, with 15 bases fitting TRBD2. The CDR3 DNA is TGTGCCAGCAGCCGATCCGGGACTAGCGGGGGGCAAGGCTGGCAGTATTTT. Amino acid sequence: CASSRSGTSGGQGWQYF.